This record covers a single T cell receptor beta chain. The specificity of this receptor is unknown. Per-base quality was not reported, and no clone a single base away is much larger than it. The data are from a study of shared clonotypes between healthy human individuals (dated by TCRdb to the early 2020s). Describing the broader study: A few men and two women, aged 18 to 49 years, made up the cohort. Different laboratories and diverse techniques were used to prepare libraries and sequence TCR repertoires, to increase sequencing depth and limit assay-specific biases. Each donor's leukapheresis produced roughly between about 0.9 and 9.5 billion PBMCs. Per donor, three plates each were used for CD4 naive and CD4 memory, two for CD8 naive, and one for CD8 memory. Blood TCR repertoires of a handful of healthy adults were deeply sequenced to estimate repertoire size and the extent of clonotype sharing between individuals. General study outcomes and caveats: Because the study included only a small number of donors, the genetic and exposure-history diversity represented was limited. Larger estimated clonotype richness was generally found for naive subsets than for memory subsets. Rarefaction of sorted-subset datasets indicated incomplete sequencing despite the large sequencing depth. Pairwise subsampling indicated that sequencing depth was expected to affect the degree of clonotype sharing among donors. Sampling was restricted to blood, and TCR repertoires in tissues likely differ from the TCR repertoires found in blood. Clonotypes shared by all four sorted-subset donors showed higher generation probabilities than non-shared clonotypes. When a few donors were compared, the shared fraction of clonotypes was around 5.1% for naive CD4, around 3.5% for naive CD8, roughly 2.5% for memory CD4, and roughly 0.4% for memory CD8.

The CDR3 numbers 13 residues from cysteine through phenylalanine. Left in the record is the CDR3 DNA by itself, 39 bases read in frame from the first base. CDR1 SEHNR and CDR2 FQNEAQ are derived from the germline V gene (reference sequence). The germline ends are 10 bases apart after V is trimmed by 3 bases and J by 5 bases. Donors were healthy HIV-negative adults with no recently reported acute infections or vaccinations. Only Caucasian adults living in Nashville, Tennessee, USA were represented among the donors. CD4+ T cells were enriched through magnetic negative selection, after which naive cells were positively selected on CD45RA and the remaining negative fraction served as the memory subset. Blood was collected by leukapheresis, and PBMCs were isolated by Ficoll-Histopaque density gradient centrifugation and then cryopreserved in liquid nitrogen vapor phase. Analytical flow cytometry was used to check the purity and quantity of each magnetically sorted T cell population. Each sorted fraction had its genomic DNA isolated and then quantified by UV absorbance on a Nanodrop 2000c.

TCR CDR3 regions were amplified from genomic DNA by multiplex PCR using the deep immunoSEQ assay. Extracted genomic DNA from each cell subset was spread evenly across all wells of several immunoSEQ 96-well plates, with each plate serving as a replicate. Each replicate PCR for sorted subsets received around 0.2 ug genomic DNA, equal to about 30,000 T cell genomes. The purified libraries were quantified using a Qubit 3.0 fluorometer, sized with a Bioanalyzer 2100, and then quantified again using the KAPA Library Quantification kit. Each immunoSEQ 96-well plate was sequenced on its own single-read 150-cycle Illumina NextSeq 550 flow cell. The original pipeline was this. The immunoSEQ output contained only junctional sequences without quality scores, so filtering could not match that applied to full-length reads. Sequences were annotated with PyIR, a Python wrapper for IgBLAST v1.9, and V/J genes and CDR3 were assigned using IMGT germline references. Reads with weak V/J assignments (E-value above 1e-6), missing CDR3, stop codons, out-of-frame junctions, or ambiguous translated residues were removed. V3J clonotypes were defined by identical inferred V gene, J gene, and CDR3 amino acid sequence. Percentage overlap between repertoires was computed as shared unique clonotypes divided by the size of the smaller repertoire. Three approaches were used to assess repertoire richness: RTK rarefaction, the Chao1 estimator, and Recon v2.1 estimates of unobserved clonotypes. OLGA was used to compute generation probabilities for all TCRbeta clonotypes that the gDNA method yielded from a handful of donors. TCRdb stores this immuneACCESS table with in-frame sequences only. Part of the clones is absent; in the studies checked, under half of the shortfall reflects unresolved V genes, and no reason is known for the rest. Clone size and the V and J calls come from that table; the DNA yielded D and trimming. The sample table holds roughly 2.2 million clones, of which about 92% were seen once. The ten largest clones capture about 0.37% of the sample.

The rearranged segments are TRBV7-9 and TRBJ1-1, with the D gene not clear enough to name. The TCR was taken from a man younger than 35 in good health. Some clones in this sample may be carry-over from other donors' samples. The source material was naive CD4+ T cells from PBMCs. This specimen's cell subset or site label, per the study, means: CD45RA+ positively selected. The encoded CDR3 is CASSFPAGTEAFF. The nucleotides read TGTGCCAGCAGCTTTCCCGCGGGGACTGAAGCTTTCTTT.